The sequence of this TCR beta chain was determined in a study of T cells in localized non-small cell lung cancer. Study conclusions and caveats: Elevated circulating T cell density in blood was associated with longer overall survival. The greatest T cell clonality was found in uninvolved adjacent lung (higher than in tumor). As only one tumor region underwent sequencing, heterogeneity remains possible. Across samples, adjacent lung featured a median roughly 56 of the top 100 tumor clones.

The protocol was immunoSEQ multiplex PCR, while the TCRdb copy is restricted to in-frame clones and leaves out a portion. The sample has approximately 34,000 clones, 93% seen once. About this clone itself: Its antigen is not known.

The germline gives CDR1 LNHDA, CDR2 SQIVND (reference sequence). V was pared by 7 bases and J by 5 bases, with 17 bases between. The CDR3 is 15 amino acids. The chain uses TRBV19 and TRBJ1-4; no clear D gene. This sequence was found in a female donor of 60 years or more with stage I lung adenocarcinoma. Sequencing used peripheral blood, obtained before any cancer treatment. The chain's CDR3 is CASIGLRTENEKLFF. CDR3 sequence (DNA): TGTGCCAGTATCGGTTTAAGGACGGAAAATGAAAAACTGTTTTTT.